What follows describes a single T cell receptor beta chain. cDNA was produced in eight separate reactions per sample. Reprocessing the 5' RACE reads, TCRdb reports a single entry for every CDR3 protein and omits DNA. The listing contains around 410,000 distinct CDR3 sequences. The data belong to a study of monozygotic twins with inflammatory bowel disease. The material sequenced was blood. This clonotype was obtained from a human donor with ulcerative colitis or Crohn's disease, or a healthy co-twin of an affected twin (not recorded which).

The CDR3 is CASSFQRGGLYEQYF. The V and J genes are TRBV14 and TRBJ2-7; with no DNA, the TCRdb D assignment of TRBD2 cannot be verified. The CDR3 covers 15 residues. Germline V gene lookup returns CDR1 SGHDN and CDR2 FVKESK.